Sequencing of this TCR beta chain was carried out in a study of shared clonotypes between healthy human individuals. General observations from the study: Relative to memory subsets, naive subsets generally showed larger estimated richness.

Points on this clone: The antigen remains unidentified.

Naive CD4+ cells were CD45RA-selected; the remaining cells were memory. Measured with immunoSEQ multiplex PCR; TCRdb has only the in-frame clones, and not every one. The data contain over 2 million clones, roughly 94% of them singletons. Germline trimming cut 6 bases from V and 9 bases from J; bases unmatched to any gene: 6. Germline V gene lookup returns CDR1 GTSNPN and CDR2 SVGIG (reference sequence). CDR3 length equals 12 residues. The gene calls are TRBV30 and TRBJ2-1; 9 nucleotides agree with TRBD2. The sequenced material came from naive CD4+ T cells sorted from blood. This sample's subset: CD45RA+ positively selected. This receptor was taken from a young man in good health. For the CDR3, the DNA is TGTGCCTGCGCGGGGGGGCCTGGTGAGCAGTTCTTC. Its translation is CACAGGPGEQFF.